The present entry profiles one T cell receptor (beta chain) with its context. This receptor's antigen is unknown. Base quality data are lacking; no much larger clone is found one base away. The entry originates in a study of cytomegalovirus exposure and HLA in healthy donors (TCRdb year 2017). Turning to the overall study: According to an earlier analysis of a few hundred of the donors, roughly 180 million T cells yielded approximately 120 million unique TCR beta sequences and more than 250 Gb of sequence data. An early release covering around 630 HLA-typed donors comprised 300 to 350 gigabases of sequencing data and 85 million or so unique TCR sequences. Of the approximately 400 genotyped donors, about 80% fell in the genetic ancestry cluster associated with self-reported Caucasian donors. The study was designed to test whether signatures of past pathogen exposure could be identified by cataloging public T cell receptors. The study used immunosequencing to profile the T cell repertoires of more than 650 subjects and linked those repertoires to cytomegalovirus serostatus. In addition to the first cohort of 650 to 750 subjects, a separate validation cohort of approximately 130 different subjects was used. The study combined high-throughput TCR immunosequencing, statistical association of individual TCRs with disease status, and machine learning to predict cytomegalovirus infection status. In a later analysis, previously published TCR beta repertoires from 666 donors were re-analyzed and high-resolution HLA genotyping was added so that TCR occurrence patterns could be studied. The later analysis used no new phenotypic data to find candidate immune exposures, relying instead on TCR beta sequences and their occurrence across donors. An earlier analysis of about 600 of the donors used high-throughput TCR beta sequencing to judge whether each TCR beta V gene segment behaved as functional or pseudogenic. Donor age, sex, ethnicity and CMV serostatus were compiled together with the repertoire data. In a later genetic analysis, genome-wide SNP genotypes for 398 of the 666 donors were used, and that subset was treated as a discovery cohort. Every discovery cohort repertoire had been produced on one sequencing platform. HLA typing covered class I and class II loci at four-digit resolution. Typing coverage varied by locus: about 620-630 donors for A, B, C, DRB1 and DQB1; around 560 for DQA1; over 600 for DPA1; approximately 450 for DPB1. Roughly 5 DR-DQ haplotypes were handled as single units for association and clustering, since linkage in the cohort was strong. On average, roughly 240,000 unique TCR beta nucleotide sequences were sequenced per donor among 350 to 400 genotyped donors of the cohort, with roughly 20% of those sequences being non-productive.

The cohort comprised hundreds of healthy bone marrow donors. Cohort members were all nominally healthy when sampled, although unrecorded immune exposures were likely present. The donor tested CMV seronegative, placing the donor among the approximately 360 seronegative members of the cohort. Each donor provided a peripheral blood sample, and peripheral blood mononuclear cells were used for TCR beta sequencing. Genomic DNA was extracted from the blood cell samples with the Qiagen DNeasy Blood Extraction Kit. Results and caveats for the whole study, not just this receptor: A cluster of highly shared sequence variants was judged likely to be a technical artifact of the sequencing pipeline. While some public TCRs were present in many individuals, most TCR sequences turned up only very rarely across donors. A later analysis found that most CMV-associated TCR beta chains appeared HLA-restricted, with HLA associations seemingly driven largely by CMV exposure. Sequencing depth was assumed to be roughly uniform across donors in the presence/absence analyses, though that assumption may not hold. At a false discovery rate of 0.05, a later analysis linked fewer than 20,000 TCR beta sequences to specific HLA alleles. The study listed 150 to 200 TCR beta chains as associated with cytomegalovirus. In vitro tests confirmed that three of the cytomegalovirus-associated TCR beta chains recognize cytomegalovirus antigens. Several of the top co-occurrence clusters appeared to be linked to parvovirus B19, influenza, CMV and Epstein-Barr virus, according to a later analysis. The authors suggested that the approach could potentially be extended to other disease states and immunological phenotypes. About 15 rarely observed V segments, including chromosome 9 orphons, were excluded from the earlier analysis of a few hundred of the donors because counts were too low. HLA typing was unavailable for some donors at each locus, so association tests used only the typed subset. The 87-base-pair reads could not distinguish some IMGT-functional V segments, including TRBV6-2 and TRBV6-3, so those segments were excluded. Only TCR beta chains were sequenced in this cohort, and the absence of alpha or paired-chain data limited detectable features. When HLA alleles, especially DR and DQ, strongly co-occurred, attributing TCR associations to individual alleles was difficult. Correlated functional status among segregating V segments might be attributable to linkage disequilibrium, but an unknown experimental factor could not be ruled out. CMV serostatus was the only immune exposure information available for the cohort. According to a later genetic analysis, donors in an Asian-associated ancestry cluster had fewer N-insertions in productive TCRs than the approximately 650-donor mean. A later genetic analysis associated a missense DCLRE1C variant with V-gene and J-gene trimming of TCR beta chains, and an independent cohort replicated the association. In a later analysis, the rate of TCR association differed among HLA loci, with DRB1 alleles having the most associated TCRs and HLA-C alleles having the fewest. The classifier was reported to diagnose cytomegalovirus status with high specificity and sensitivity in both the original and validation cohorts. A further reported finding was that TCR beta sequences accurately predicted the HLA-A and HLA-B alleles for most subjects in the first cohort. Broadly in line with IMGT annotations, most TCR beta V segments showed up in productive rearrangements about 87% or about 30% of the time in an earlier analysis of 450 to 750 of the donors. A later analysis found that HLA-associated TCR beta chains were more clonally expanded and had lower generation probabilities than equally common non-associated chains.

V ends up 4 bases short and J 1 base short, with an unmatched junction base count of 5. According to the germline V gene, CDR1 reads SGHVS and CDR2 reads FQNEAQ. The CDR3 has 16 amino acids, counting the end cysteine and phenylalanine. Only CDR3 DNA is held: 48 bases, read in frame from base 1. Library creation used the immunoSEQ multiplex PCR assay. The multiplex PCR relied on a mix of 60 forward primers for TCR Vbeta segments and 13 reverse primers for TCR Jbeta segments. The CDR3 region of rearranged TCR beta genes was amplified from genomic DNA with a multiplex PCR assay. The Illumina HiSeq System was used to sequence the amplified TCR beta libraries as 87-base-pair reads. The study's processing was this. Across the 670 or so repertoires, a later analysis counted 80 million or so unique TCR beta chains, roughly 11 million of which were shared by at least two donors. Raw reads were error-corrected and collapsed into unique sequences with a nearest-neighbor algorithm that merged closely related sequences to remove PCR and sequencing errors. Alignment of CDR3 sequences to IMGT reference sequences was used to assign V, D and J gene segments. For a sequence to be retained, a match of at least six nucleotides to both a V gene segment and a J gene segment was required. A rearrangement counted as productive if the CDR3 had no stop codons and remained in frame with V and J, and every other rearrangement counted as non-productive. Following IMGT convention, CDR3 was defined as the stretch from the second conserved V-encoded cysteine up to the conserved J-encoded phenylalanine. The earlier analysis of about 610 of the donors excluded sequences that lacked an unambiguous match to a single V gene segment. In an earlier analysis of approximately 560 of the donors, a V segment was called functional when productive rearrangements were above 56.7%, and segregating when the standard deviation between donors exceeded 5%. To diagnose cytomegalovirus status from the catalog of TCR beta chain sequences, a statistical classification framework was built. In a later analysis, V and J genes were assigned by comparing TCR nucleotide sequences against IMGT/GENE-DB human TR gene sequences. A later analysis assigned CDR3 sequences and most-parsimonious VDJ recombination scenarios with the TCRdist pipeline. In a later analysis, each TCR beta chain was defined by its CDR3 amino acid sequence together with its V-gene family, and reads lacking a unique V-gene family were excluded. A later analysis removed 592 highly shared, low-generation-probability nucleotide sequences to deal with suspected cross-contamination and a sequencing artifact. In a later analysis, a clonal expansion index for each public chain was calculated from normalized within-repertoire ranks of inferred template counts. In a later analysis, generation probabilities were computed using a VDJ recombination model fitted to out-of-frame rearrangements, and the results were checked against IGoR. In a later analysis, hypergeometric tests were used to score TCR-TCR, TCR-HLA and TCR-CMV co-occurrence, with a repertoire-size bias correction applied to TCR pairs. False discovery rates were estimated in a later analysis by permuting HLA or CMV assignments 20 times. A later analysis grouped co-occurring TCRs with DBSCAN, adding TCRdist sequence similarity when clustering within HLA-allele-positive subsets. For co-occurrence clustering, repertoires with fewer than 30,000 or more than 120,000 public chains were excluded, along with five or six repertoires with anomalous nucleotide sharing. TCRdb re-hosts the immuneACCESS table, in-frame sequences only. Its copies lack some clones; in the studies checked, an unresolved V gene accounts for under half of them, and the cause for the rest is not known. Clone size and the V and J calls come from that table; the DNA yielded D and trimming. The sample has roughly 160,000 clones on record, roughly 85% of them singletons. The top ten clonotypes cover 2% to 2.5% of the sample.

Sequencing input: PBMCs. This receptor was taken from a middle-aged man in good health and CMV-seronegative. This chain joins TRBV7-8 to TRBJ2-5; the central 11 bases match TRBD2. At the DNA level, the sequence is TGTGCCAGCAGCTCTACTAGCGGGAGTCTCCAAGAGACCCAGTACTTC. The encoded protein is CASSSTSGSLQETQYF. This CDR3, with the reference TRBV7-8 and TRBJ2-5 proteins standing in past its ends, gives the full variable domain GAGVSQSPRYKVAKRGQDVALRCDPISGHVSLFWYQQALGQGPEFLTYFQNEAQLDKSGLPSDRFFAERPEGSVSTLKIQRTQQEDSAVYLCASSSTSGSLQETQYFGPGTRLLVL.